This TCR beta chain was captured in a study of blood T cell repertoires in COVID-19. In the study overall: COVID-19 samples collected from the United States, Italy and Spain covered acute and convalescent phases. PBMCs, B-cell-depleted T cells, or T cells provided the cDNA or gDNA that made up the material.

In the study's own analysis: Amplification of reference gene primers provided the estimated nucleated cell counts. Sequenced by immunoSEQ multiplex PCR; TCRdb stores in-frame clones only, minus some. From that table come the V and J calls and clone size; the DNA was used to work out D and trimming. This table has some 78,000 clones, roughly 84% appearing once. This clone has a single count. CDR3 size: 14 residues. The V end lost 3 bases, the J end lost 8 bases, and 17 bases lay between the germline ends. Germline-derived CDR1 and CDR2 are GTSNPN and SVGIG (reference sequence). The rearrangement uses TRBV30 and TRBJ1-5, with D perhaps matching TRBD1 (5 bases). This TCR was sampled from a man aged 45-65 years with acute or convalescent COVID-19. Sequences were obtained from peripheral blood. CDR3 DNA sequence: TGTGCCTGGAGGCCTCGGGCAGGGAGGGAGCCCCAGCATTTT. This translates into CAWRPRAGREPQHF.